This T cell receptor (beta chain) was obtained from a study of blood T cells in healthy people across ages. CDR3 size: 13 residues. Germline CDR1 and CDR2: LGHNA and YSLEER. V lost 4 bases and J lost 5, with 9 bases in between. In each sample, at least 6 million PBMCs were isolated. Primed by a sample-barcoded 5' primer and a J-beta primer mix, a second PCR proceeded for 7 to 11 cycles. TCRdb ran MiXCR on the 5' RACE reads and lists one entry per CDR3 protein. The sample records hundreds of thousands of distinct CDR3 sequences, 44% being singletons. Study-wide findings and caveats: PBMCs went unsorted, and a conclusive naive versus antigen-experienced comparison was therefore prevented.

On this clonotype: Its antigen remains unidentified.

V is TRBV4-3 and J is TRBJ1-5, with D hard to call. This clonotype originated in a man in his sixties in good health. Sequencing was done on a sample of blood. The DNA of the CDR3 is TGCGCCAGCAGCCCCCAATATGATCAGCCCCAGCATTTT. This translates into CASSPQYDQPQHF.